The 22 T cell receptor beta chains given below trace back to one sample, sequenced in a study of regulatory T cells in long-lasting Graves disease. Time point described: newly diagnosed GD, antithyroid drugs for less than 3 months. The TCR library was made from RNA that had been extracted from PBMCs in TRIzol. Relying on iRepertoire HTBI primers and Arm-PCR of CDR3 regions, the team built TCR beta libraries. TCRdb called the multiplex PCR reads again in MiXCR, with one record for every CDR3 protein. This sample has 530,000 or so distinct CDR3 sequences; 15% to 20% occur once, and the top ten carry around 12%. This same sample was also taken into another study, of T cells in Graves' hyperthyroidism and ophthalmopathy.

The sample was peripheral blood mononuclear cells (PBMCs), taken at new diagnosis, from a patient treated with antithyroid drugs. The receptors come from a man between 18 and 35 years old with Graves disease.

This clonotype occurred a few times. The rearrangement uses TRBV11-2 and TRBJ2-3, with a tentative D call TRBD2 (6 bases). The V and J ends lost 3 bases and 14 bases respectively, with 24 bases between them. Per the germline V gene, CDR1 is SGHAT and CDR2 is FQNNGV. The length of the CDR3 is 15 residues. The CDR3 bases are TGTGCCAGCAGCTTGGATATATCGGCCGGGACTGGGTGGTATTTT. Its protein is CASSLDISAGTGWYF. The full variable domain, its missing parts supplied by reference TRBV11-2 and TRBJ2-3, is EAGVAQSPRYKIIEKRQSVAFWCNPISGHATLYWYQQILGQGPKLLIQFQNNGVVDDSQLPKDRFSAERLKGVDSTLKIQPAKLEDSAVYLCASSLDISAGTGWYFGPGTRLTVL.

This chain joins TRBV14 and TRBJ2-7; a weak D match, TRBD1 (6 bases). This CDR3 contains 13 residues. The germline V gene has CDR1 SGHDN and CDR2 FVKESK. V was clipped by 1 base and J by 5 bases, with 9 bases between them. The CDR3 bases are TGTGCCAGCAGCCAAGGGTCAGGGGACGAGCAGTACTTC. As protein: CASSQGSGDEQYF.

Ten or more counts support this clonotype. The V and J genes are TRBV2 and TRBJ2-7; 8 bases map to TRBD2. Trimming at V came to 1 base and at J to 4 bases, leaving 6 bases not matched to a gene. This CDR3 spans 15 amino acids. Germline V CDR1 and CDR2: SNHLY, FYNNEI. CDR3 in amino acids: CASSEGLLAAYEQYF. The CDR3 coding sequence is TGTGCCAGCAGTGAAGGGCTACTAGCGGCTTACGAGCAGTACTTC.

This chain uses TRBV18 with TRBJ2-3; weak D call: TRBD2 (6 bases). V lost 2 bases and J 7 bases, leaving 13 bases between the germline ends. There are 14 residues in the CDR3. Looked up from germline, CDR1 is KGHSH and CDR2 is LQKENI. This CDR3 reads CASSPSGEANTQYF. The CDR3 bases are TGTGCCAGCTCACCATCGGGAGAGGCGAATACGCAGTATTTT.

This clonotype has more than one count but fewer than ten. The chain couples TRBV20-1 to TRBJ1-2; 7 bases fit TRBD1. CDR1 and CDR2 from the germline V gene are DFQATT and SNEGSKA (reference sequence). V was pared by 0 bases and J by 3 bases, with 19 bases of the junction left unmatched. This CDR3 is built from 19 residues. The CDR3 bases are TGCAGTGCTAGAGATAGGAGGGGGCGTAAAGTTCTGGCGGACTATGGCTACACCTTC. Encoded protein: CSARDRRGRKVLADYGYTF.

This clonotype came up many times. J is TRBJ2-1 and V is TRBV28; weak D call: TRBD1 (5 bases). Between the trimmed V and J ends, which lost 8 bases and 8 bases, there was a span of 16 bases. This CDR3 comprises 13 residues. CDR1 and CDR2 (germline): MDHEN, SYDVKM. The DNA for the CDR3 is TGTGCCAGCGGACGACTTGGGGCAGATGAGCAGTTCTTC. This translates into CASGRLGADEQFF.

Ten or more counts support this clonotype. At one of its ends the junction is not consistent with the germline gene, which may arise from a read error. V gene TRBV2 combines with J gene TRBJ2-4; D ambiguous. Germline V gene lookup returns CDR1 SNHLY and CDR2 FYNNEI. The CDR3 totals 10 residues. CDR3 in DNA: TGTGCCAGCAGCTCTTTTAGATTGAGGTTC. Translated, it gives CASSSFRLRF.

As concerns this clonotype: This may come from a read error, since a much larger clone is one base off. The chain combines TRBV5-1 with TRBJ2-4; TRBD2 might be the D (5 bases). V lost 0 bases and J lost 8, with 15 bases in between. The V gene's germline CDR1 is SGHRS and CDR2 YFSETQ. CDR3 size: 15 residues. This CDR3 reads CASSLAAAGWDIQYF. The CDR3 DNA sequence: TGCGCCAGCAGCTTGGCGGCGGCGGGCTGGGACATTCAGTACTTC.

The chain is built from TRBV11-2 and TRBJ1-2; D is ambiguous. The CDR3 covers 16 residues. V was trimmed by 5 bases and J by 0 bases, leaving 16 bases between them. Per germline, CDR1 SGHAT and CDR2 FQNNGV. The CDR3 here is CASSTSASRPNYGYTF. The CDR3 coding sequence is TGTGCCAGCAGCACCTCGGCGAGTAGACCTAACTATGGCTACACCTTC.

This clonotype was picked up a small number of times. The V gene is TRBV5-1, the J gene TRBJ1-4; 7 bases are shared with TRBD1. The CDR3 has 14 amino acids. V dropped 1 base and J dropped 8; count of bases not matched to a gene: 5. The germline gives CDR1 SGHRS, CDR2 YFSETQ. The CDR3, as DNA: TGCGCCAGCAGCTTGACAGGGGCAGGGGAAAAACTGTTTTTT. This translates into CASSLTGAGEKLFF.

This clonotype has a handful of counts. The rearrangement links TRBV20-1 to TRBJ1-2; 12 nucleotides match TRBD1. Germline loops: CDR1 DFQATT, CDR2 SNEGSKA (reference sequence). The CDR3 contains 15 residues. The V segment lost 4 bases and the J segment 8 bases; nucleotides outside the gene matches: 11. The CDR3 sequence: CSANPGQGAKDGYTF. CDR3 DNA sequence: TGCAGTGCTAACCCGGGACAGGGGGCGAAGGACGGCTACACCTTC.

This clonotype has a count of ten or more. CDR3 in amino acids: CASSDRSGNEQFF. In nucleotides, the CDR3 is TGTGCCAGCAGTGACAGAAGCGGCAATGAGCAGTTCTTC. This chain uses TRBV2 with TRBJ2-1; D is possibly TRBD2 (5 bases). Germline CDR1 SNHLY, CDR2 FYNNEI. Between the trimmed V and J ends, which lost 3 bases and 6 bases, there was a span of 9 bases. This CDR3 region has 13 residues.

This clonotype was recorded a few times. This chain connects TRBV7-8 to TRBJ1-6; no definite D call. CDR3 size: 12 residues. V was trimmed by 7 bases and J by 10 bases, leaving 11 bases between them. Germline CDR1 reads SGHVS; CDR2 reads FQNEAQ. Here the CDR3 reads CASNEGGSPLHF. The CDR3 DNA follows: TGTGCCAGCAATGAGGGAGGGTCACCCCTCCACTTT.

The rearrangement joins TRBV7-6 to TRBJ2-1; no clear D. The germline V gene encodes CDR1 SGHVS and CDR2 FNYEAQ. The CDR3 is 13 amino acids. V lost 8 bases, J lost 8 bases, and 16 bases lay in between. The CDR3 nucleotides read TGTGCCAGCTCCTCGACCAGTTTCTATGAGCAGTTCTTC. It yields the protein CASSSTSFYEQFF.

This clonotype was observed many times. CDR3 residues: CSATGPPRRDTQYF. The DNA for the CDR3 is TGCAGTGCTACCGGGCCCCCGAGGCGCGATACGCAGTATTTT. The chain has TRBV20-1 and TRBJ2-3; unclear D gene. Germline CDR1 is DFQATT and CDR2 is SNEGSKA (reference sequence). The V end was cut by 4 bases, the J end by 6 bases, with 17 bases between. This CDR3 spans 14 amino acids.

The V and J genes are TRBV12-3 or TRBV12-4 and TRBJ1-4; D is unresolved. The CDR3 length is 16 residues. V lost 1 base and J lost 2, with 11 bases in between. CDR3 in DNA: TGTGCCAGCAGTTTAGAAATGAGACGGACTAATGAAAAACTGTTTTTT. Its translation is CASSLEMRRTNEKLFF.

This clonotype was observed at least ten times. The rearrangement joins TRBV7-8 to TRBJ2-1, with 7 nucleotides matching TRBD2. Unmatched junction bases numbered 18, after V lost 4 bases and J lost 0 bases. Looked up from germline, CDR1 is SGHVS and CDR2 is FQNEAQ. The CDR3 extends over 20 amino acids. CDR3 nucleotides: TGTGCCAGCAGCTCCCTTCGATTAGGACTAGAAAGGCTCTCCTACAATGAGCAGTTCTTC. Its protein is CASSSLRLGLERLSYNEQFF.

This clonotype showed up many times. The chain is built from TRBV18 and TRBJ1-1; D is undetermined. Trimming took 3 bases from V and 1 from J, leaving 21 bases between them. CDR1 and CDR2 from the germline V gene are KGHSH and LQKENI. This CDR3 contains 18 residues. CDR3 DNA: TGTGCCAGCTCACCCGACGGCAAAAGGCGCGTAAGGAACACTGAAGCTTTCTTT. Translated: CASSPDGKRRVRNTEAFF.

The chain couples TRBV29-1 to TRBJ2-7; 11 bases are shared with TRBD1. Unmatched junction bases numbered 7, after V lost 7 bases and J lost 2 bases. Germline-derived CDR1 and CDR2 are SQVTM and ANQGSEA. CDR3 length: 14 residues. The CDR3 sequence: CSDLPGQGAYEQYF. CDR3 nucleotide sequence: TGCAGCGACCTACCGGGACAGGGGGCCTACGAGCAGTACTTC.

Many counts were recorded for this clonotype. The chain has TRBV11-2 and TRBJ2-1; TRBD2 aligns across 9 bases. Per the germline V gene, CDR1 is SGHAT and CDR2 is FQNNGV. With V trimmed by 7 bases and J by 2 bases, 6 bases remained unmatched. The CDR3 runs 15 residues. The CDR3 region has the DNA TGTGCCAGCACCCCAGCGGGAGGTGCCTACAATGAGCAGTTCTTC. Its translation: CASTPAGGAYNEQFF.

Many counts were recorded for this clonotype. CDR3 DNA sequence: TGTGCCAGCAGCCGAATGACAGGGGGCACCTACAATGAGCAGTTCTTC. This codes for CASSRMTGGTYNEQFF. The chain joins TRBV11-1 to TRBJ2-1, with TRBD1 matching over 10 bases. Losses at the gene ends were 5 bases for V and 2 bases for J; bases not matched to a gene: 6. Germline V gene sequence: CDR1 SGHAT, CDR2 FQDESV (reference sequence). This CDR3 has 16 residues.

This clonotype occurred a few times. The gene calls are TRBV7-3 and TRBJ2-3; D could derive from TRBD1 or TRBD2 (6 bases each). CDR3 length: 13 residues. V lost 5 bases, J lost 4 bases, and 10 bases lay in between. Germline values: CDR1 SGHTA, CDR2 FQGTGA. CDR3 amino acids: CASSDGGSDTQYF. Written as DNA, the CDR3 is TGTGCCAGCAGCGACGGGGGCTCAGATACGCAGTATTTT. Filled out from reference TRBV7-3 and TRBJ2-3, the complete variable domain reads GAGVSQTPSNKVTEKGKYVELRCDPISGHTALYWYRQSLGQGPEFLIYFQGTGAADDSGLPNDRFFAVRPEGSVSTLKIQRTERGDSAVYLCASSDGGSDTQYFGPGTRLTVL.